The 10 T cell receptor beta chains given below trace back to one sample, sequenced in a study of cytomegalovirus exposure and HLA in healthy donors. Amplification used 60 Vbeta primers and 13 Jbeta primers. Generated by immunoSEQ multiplex PCR, the TCRdb table keeps only in-frame clones and is missing some. In the table there are some 150,000 clones, roughly 80% of which are singletons. Sequenced: PBMCs. Every receptor here comes from a woman in her forties in good health and CMV-seronegative.

The V and J genes are TRBV19 and TRBJ1-2; TRBD1 matches at 10 bases. The CDR3 length is 14 residues. From germline, CDR1 is LNHDA and CDR2 SQIVND (reference sequence). Unmatched junction bases numbered 3, after V lost 6 bases and J lost 2 bases. The CDR3 coding sequence is TGTGCCAGTAGGGACAGGGGGAACAACTATGGCTACACCTTC. Translation: CASRDRGNNYGYTF.

The chain joins TRBV10-2 to TRBJ2-3, with 11 bases lining up with TRBD2. The CDR3 runs to 15 residues. The V and J ends lost 8 bases and 5 bases, in that order; junction bases with no gene match: 9. Germline CDR1 reads WSHSY; CDR2 reads SAAADI. The DNA for the CDR3 is TGCGCCAGCGTCGGGGGCCTAGCGGGAGGAGATACGCAGTATTTT. It yields the protein CASVGGLAGGDTQYF.

The chain couples TRBV11-3 to TRBJ2-2, with D maybe TRBD2 (6 bases). This CDR3 has 14 residues. The V and J ends lost 2 bases and 5 bases respectively, with 9 bases between them. The germline gives CDR1 SGHNT, CDR2 YENEEA. CDR3 sequence (DNA): TGTGCCAGCAGCTTACGGGAGACGACCGGGGAGCTGTTTTTT. This sequence encodes CASSLRETTGELFF.

This clone was detected once. CDR3 DNA: TGTGCCAGCAGCAAAGTACGGGGTGGGGGCAATCAGCCCCAGCATTTT. This gives the protein CASSKVRGGGNQPQHF. This chain joins TRBV21-1 and TRBJ1-5. TRBV21-1 is a pseudogene locus. CDR3 length: 16 amino acids.

V and J are TRBV5-1 and TRBJ2-7, with 9 bases identical to TRBD1. Germline V gives CDR1 SGHRS, CDR2 YFSETQ. V lost 5 bases, J lost 12 bases, and 9 bases stayed unmatched. The CDR3 covers 12 residues. CDR3 residues: CASRGGQGLRYF. As DNA, the CDR3 is TGCGCCAGCAGAGGGGGACAGGGATTGCGGTACTTC.

The rearrangement uses TRBV5-4 and TRBJ2-7, with TRBD2 as a possible D gene (6 bases). This CDR3 is 13 amino acids long. The germline CDR1 and CDR2 sequences are SGHNT and YYREEE (reference sequence). V shed 1 base and J shed 4 bases, with 9 bases lying between them. The CDR3 is CASSLRERYEQYF. The CDR3 DNA sequence: TGTGCCAGCAGCTTGCGGGAGAGGTACGAGCAGTACTTC.

This sequence joins TRBV5-6 and TRBJ1-1; TRBD1 matches at 9 bases. The junction had 11 bases not matched to a gene; V was cut back by 2 bases and J by 6 bases. The germline gives CDR1 SGHDT, CDR2 YYEEEE. The CDR3 has 16 amino acids. The CDR3, as DNA: TGTGCCAGCAGCTTCCGAATGACAGGGGGAGACGCTGAAGCTTTCTTT. Amino acid sequence: CASSFRMTGGDAEAFF.

The rearrangement links TRBV28 to TRBJ1-5, with 7 bases aligning to TRBD1. Germline CDR1 is MDHEN and CDR2 is SYDVKM. The CDR3 is 17 amino acids. Trimming cost V 3 bases and J 2 bases; bases outside gene matches: 10. CDR3 DNA: TGTGCCAGCAGTTTGGGTGATCACAGGGGACGCAATCAGCCCCAGCATTTT. It codes for CASSLGDHRGRNQPQHF.

J is TRBJ1-2 and V is TRBV6-1, with D unclear. CDR1 and CDR2 from the germline V gene are MNHNS and SASEGT. This CDR3 has 13 amino acids. The germline V and J ends were trimmed by 2 bases and 8 bases, with 12 bases remaining between them. Written as DNA, the CDR3 is TGTGCCAGCAGTGAACTCGCGATCAACGGCTACACCTTC. This gives the protein CASSELAINGYTF.

This clone came up a few times. The V call is TRBV4-1, the J call TRBJ1-2, with D perhaps matching TRBD1 (5 bases). The V gene lost 0 bases and the J gene lost 1 base, with 9 bases spanning the gap. The CDR3 spans 15 residues. Germline-derived CDR1 and CDR2 are MGHRA and YSYEKL. The DNA for the CDR3 is TGCGCCAGCAGCCAAGATGGGGCCAATAACTATGGCTACACCTTC. It is translated as CASSQDGANNYGYTF.